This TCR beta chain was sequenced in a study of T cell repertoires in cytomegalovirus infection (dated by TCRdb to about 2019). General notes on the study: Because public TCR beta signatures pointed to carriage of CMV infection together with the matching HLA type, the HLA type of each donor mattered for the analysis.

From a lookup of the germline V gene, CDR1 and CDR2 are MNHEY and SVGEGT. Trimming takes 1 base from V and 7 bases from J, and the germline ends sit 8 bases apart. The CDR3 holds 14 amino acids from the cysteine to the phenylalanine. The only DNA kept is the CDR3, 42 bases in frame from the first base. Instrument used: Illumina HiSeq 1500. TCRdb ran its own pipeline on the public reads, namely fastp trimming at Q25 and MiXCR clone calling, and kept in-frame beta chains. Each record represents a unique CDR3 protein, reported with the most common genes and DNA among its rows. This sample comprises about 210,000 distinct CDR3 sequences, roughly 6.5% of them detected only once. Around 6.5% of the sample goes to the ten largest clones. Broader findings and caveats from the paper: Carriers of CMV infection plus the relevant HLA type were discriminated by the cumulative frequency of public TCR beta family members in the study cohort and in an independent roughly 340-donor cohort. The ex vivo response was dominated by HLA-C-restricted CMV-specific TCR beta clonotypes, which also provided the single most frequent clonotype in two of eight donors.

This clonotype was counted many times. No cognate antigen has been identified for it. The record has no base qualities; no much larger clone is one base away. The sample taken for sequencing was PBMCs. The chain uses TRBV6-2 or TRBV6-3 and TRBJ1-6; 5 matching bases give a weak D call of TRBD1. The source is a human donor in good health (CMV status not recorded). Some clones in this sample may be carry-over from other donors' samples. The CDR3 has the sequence CASSYLQGNSPLHF. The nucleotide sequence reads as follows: TGTGCCAGCAGTTACTTGCAGGGAAATTCACCCCTCCACTTT.